This is a list of T cell receptor beta chains from one sample in a study of beta chain features in type 1 diabetes. The method was immunoSEQ multiplex PCR; TCRdb's version includes in-frame clones alone and lacks a portion of them. The table has 450,000 or so clones, 9.5% to 12% seen once. The sample taken for sequencing was naive CD4+ T cells from blood. These receptors all come from a young woman in good health. CDR3s include the opening cysteine and the closing phenylalanine or tryptophan. A D gene is named only where the DNA matches it firmly. A clone size is listed for some rows: how often the clone was seen (once, few, many), or a class if it is expanded.

CDR3 DNA	CDR3 protein	clone size	J gene	V gene	D gene
TGTGCCAGCAGCCCCTCCCGGGCAGGAAAAGCCAAAAACATTCAGTACTTC	CASSPSRAGKAKNIQYF	.	TRBJ2-4	TRBV14	.
TGTGCCATCAGTGAGTCCATCGGCGGGACTAGCACAGATACGCAGTATTTT	CAISESIGGTSTDTQYF	few	TRBJ2-3	TRBV10-3	.
TGTGCCCAGGGCAGGGGCTATGGCTACACCTTC	CAQGRGYGYTF	few	TRBJ1-2	TRBV30	.
TGTGCCAGCAGCCCGGGGGGGCGACACGAGCAGTACTTC	CASSPGGRHEQYF	few	TRBJ2-7	TRBV7-2	TRBD2
TGTGCCAGCAGCCAAGAGTACGGGAGACTCTACGAGCAGTACTTC	CASSQEYGRLYEQYF	few	TRBJ2-7	TRBV4-2	.
TGCACCAGCAGCCAAGAAAGAGGGAAAGGCGAAAAACTGTTTTTT	CTSSQERGKGEKLFF	once	TRBJ1-4	TRBV1	.
TGTGCCAGCAGCCAGCCTGCTAGCACAGATACGCAGTATTTT	CASSQPASTDTQYF	.	TRBJ2-3	TRBV7-6	.
TGTGCCTGCGCTTCCTGGAGTCTCGAGCAGTACTTC	CACASWSLEQYF	many	TRBJ2-7	TRBV30	.
TGTGCCTGTCCGTATCAGAGCGGGGCCAACGTCCTGACTTTC	CACPYQSGANVLTF	.	TRBJ2-6	TRBV30	.
TGTGCCAGCAGCTACCGACAGGGGCGATCCTACGAGCAGTACTTC	CASSYRQGRSYEQYF	few	TRBJ2-7	TRBV14	TRBD1
TGTGCCAGCAGAAGAGGGCCAGGGCGGGATGGCTACACCTTC	CASRRGPGRDGYTF	few	TRBJ1-2	TRBV7-2	.
TGCGCCAGCAGCATTGACGGGAACACTGAAGCTTTCTTT	CASSIDGNTEAFF	.	TRBJ1-1	TRBV5-1	.
TGTGCCAGCAGCATAGCCGATCGGAATGAGCAGTTCTTC	CASSIADRNEQFF	few	TRBJ2-1	TRBV27	.
TGTGCCAGCAGTGCGGGACAGGCAAGTCAGCCCCAGCATTTT	CASSAGQASQPQHF	.	TRBJ1-5	TRBV2	TRBD1
TGTGCCAGCAGCTCTATGTACAATGAGCAGTTCTTC	CASSSMYNEQFF	few	TRBJ2-1	TRBV13	.
TGTGCCAGCAGTACGACAGATACGCAGTATTTT	CASSTTDTQYF	.	TRBJ2-3	TRBV25-1	.
TGCGCCAGCAGCCAAGAGACCCCTCGGCATCGGAACACTGAAGCTTTCTTT	CASSQETPRHRNTEAFF	.	TRBJ1-1	TRBV4-3	.
TGTGCCACCAATTGGCAGGGGTACCAAGAGACCCAGTACTTC	CATNWQGYQETQYF	.	TRBJ2-5	TRBV15	.
TGTGCCAGTAAGGCGGACACCATATATTTT	CASKADTIYF	few	TRBJ1-3	TRBV19	.
TGCAGCGATCAAAGCGGGACCAGCACAGATACGCAGTATTTT	CSDQSGTSTDTQYF	few	TRBJ2-3	TRBV29-1	TRBD2
TGCGCCAGCACCCTTCTGGGGACAGGCCCCTATAATTCACCCCTCCACTTT	CASTLLGTGPYNSPLHF	.	TRBJ1-6	TRBV4-1	TRBD1
TGTGCCAGCAGCTTGGAGTACGCACGGATGGAGCAGTACTTC	CASSLEYARMEQYF	.	TRBJ2-7	TRBV5-4	.
TGTGCCAGCAGTGATACGGGGCGGAGGGCAGATACGCAGTATTTT	CASSDTGRRADTQYF	few	TRBJ2-3	TRBV2	.
TGTGCCAGCAGCACCCCCAGGGGGCCATCCGGCAATGAGCAGTTCTTC	CASSTPRGPSGNEQFF	.	TRBJ2-1	TRBV7-9	TRBD1
TGTGCCAGCAGCTTAGGCCCCGCTGGCACAGATACGCAGTATTTT	CASSLGPAGTDTQYF	few	TRBJ2-3	TRBV7-2	.
TGTGCCAGCAGAGAGTTGGGGGCCGCATGGTTCTTC	CASRELGAAWFF	.	TRBJ2-1	TRBV2	.
TGCAGCGTCGAGGGGACATCCCTCTCCCGGACCCAGTACTTC	CSVEGTSLSRTQYF	.	TRBJ2-5	TRBV29-1	.
TGTGCCAGCAGCGGGGACAGGGGGCCCTCACCCCTCCACTTT	CASSGDRGPSPLHF	.	TRBJ1-6	TRBV2	TRBD1
TGCAGCGCGTCCCTCAGTGTGACAGGGGACACTGAAGCTTTCTTT	CSASLSVTGDTEAFF	.	TRBJ1-1	TRBV29-1	TRBD1
TGTGCCAGCAGCAAAGGGCAGGGGGCATCCTACGAGCAGTACTTC	CASSKGQGASYEQYF	.	TRBJ2-7	TRBV21-1	.
TGTGCCACGTCCAGGCTAGTACTAGATACGCAGTATTTT	CATSRLVLDTQYF	few	TRBJ2-3	TRBV7-6	.
TGTGCCAGCAGACCAAGGTCGGCAGGGGAAGCCGAGCAGTACTTC	CASRPRSAGEAEQYF	.	TRBJ2-7	TRBV6-5	.
TGTGCCTGGAGCGCAGACTACGAGCAGTACTTC	CAWSADYEQYF	few	TRBJ2-7	TRBV30	.
TGTGCCAGCAGCCCCGCCTTCCCCTCCTCTGGGGCCAACGTCCTGACTTTC	CASSPAFPSSGANVLTF	few	TRBJ2-6	TRBV5-6	.
TGTGCCAGCAGTGACCCGAGCTCTGGAAACACCATATATTTT	CASSDPSSGNTIYF	.	TRBJ1-3	TRBV25-1	.
TGTGCCATCAGTGTCGCAGGGGATGAAAAACTGTTTTTT	CAISVAGDEKLFF	.	TRBJ1-4	TRBV10-3	.
TGTGCCAGCAGCCCACAGAAGGGGCTCACCTACGAGCAGTACTTC	CASSPQKGLTYEQYF	few	TRBJ2-7	TRBV7-2	.